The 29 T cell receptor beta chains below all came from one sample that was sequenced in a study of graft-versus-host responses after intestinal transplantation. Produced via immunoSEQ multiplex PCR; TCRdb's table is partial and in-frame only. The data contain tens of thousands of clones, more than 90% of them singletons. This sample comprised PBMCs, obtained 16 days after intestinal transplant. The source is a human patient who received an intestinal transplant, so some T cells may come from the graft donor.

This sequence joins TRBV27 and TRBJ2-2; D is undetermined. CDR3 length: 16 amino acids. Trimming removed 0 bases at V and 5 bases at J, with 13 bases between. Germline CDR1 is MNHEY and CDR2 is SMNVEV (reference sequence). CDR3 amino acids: CASSLSSGSWTGELFF. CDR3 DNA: TGTGCCAGCAGTTTATCGTCTGGGTCCTGGACCGGGGAGCTGTTTTTT.

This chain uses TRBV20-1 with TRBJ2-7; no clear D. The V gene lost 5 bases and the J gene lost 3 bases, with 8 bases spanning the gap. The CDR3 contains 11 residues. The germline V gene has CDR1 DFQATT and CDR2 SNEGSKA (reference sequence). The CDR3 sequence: CSARLDYEQYF. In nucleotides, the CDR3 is TGCAGTGCTCGGTTAGACTACGAGCAGTACTTC.

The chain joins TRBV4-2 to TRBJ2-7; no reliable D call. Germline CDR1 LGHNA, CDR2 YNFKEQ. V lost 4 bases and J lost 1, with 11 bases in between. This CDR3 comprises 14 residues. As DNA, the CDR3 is TGTGCCAGCAGCCTTTCGAGGAGATCCTACGAGCAGTACTTC. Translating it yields CASSLSRRSYEQYF.

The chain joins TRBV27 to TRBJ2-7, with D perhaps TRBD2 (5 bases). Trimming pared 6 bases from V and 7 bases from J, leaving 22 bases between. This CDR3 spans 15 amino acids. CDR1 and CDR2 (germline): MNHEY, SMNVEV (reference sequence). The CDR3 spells CASSREGLRLREQYF. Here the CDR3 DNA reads TGTGCCAGCAGCCGTGAGGGTTTGCGCCTAAGGGAGCAGTACTTC.

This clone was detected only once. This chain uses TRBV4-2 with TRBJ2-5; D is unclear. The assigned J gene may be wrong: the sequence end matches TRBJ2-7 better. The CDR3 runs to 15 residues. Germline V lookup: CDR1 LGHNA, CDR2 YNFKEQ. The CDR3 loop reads CASSQELTRNYEQYF. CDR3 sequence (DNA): TGTGCCAGCAGCCAAGAGTTGACTCGGAACTACGAGCAGTACTTC.

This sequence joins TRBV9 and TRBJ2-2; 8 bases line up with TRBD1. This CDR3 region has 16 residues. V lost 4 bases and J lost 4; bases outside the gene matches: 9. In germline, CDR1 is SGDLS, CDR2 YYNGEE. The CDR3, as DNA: TGTGCCAGCAGCCACTCGGACAGGGCAAGCACCGGGGAGCTGTTTTTT. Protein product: CASSHSDRASTGELFF.

CDR3 sequence reads: CASSLGPGEETQYF. CDR3 DNA sequence: TGTGCCAGCAGCTTAGGGCCGGGTGAAGAGACCCAGTACTTC. The genes are TRBV11-2 and TRBJ2-5; D gene unclear. Germline V gene data show CDR1 as SGHAT and CDR2 as FQNNGV. The CDR3 totals 14 residues. V lost 1 base to trimming and J lost 3 bases, with 9 bases between them. Full variable domain (rest looked up from reference TRBV11-2 and TRBJ2-5): EAGVAQSPRYKIIEKRQSVAFWCNPISGHATLYWYQQILGQGPKLLIQFQNNGVVDDSQLPKDRFSAERLKGVDSTLKIQPAKLEDSAVYLCASSLGPGEETQYFGPGTRLLVL.

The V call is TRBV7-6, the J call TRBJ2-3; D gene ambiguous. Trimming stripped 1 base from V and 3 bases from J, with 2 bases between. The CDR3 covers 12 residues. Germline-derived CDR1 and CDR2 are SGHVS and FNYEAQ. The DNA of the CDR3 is TGTGCCAGCAGCTTAGGGACAGATACGCAGTATTTT. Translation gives CASSLGTDTQYF. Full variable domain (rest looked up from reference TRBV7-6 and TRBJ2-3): GAGVSQSPRYKVTKRGQDVALRCDPISGHVSLYWYRQALGQGPEFLTYFNYEAQQDKSGLPNDRFSAERPEGSISTLTIQRTEQRDSAMYRCASSLGTDTQYFGPGTRLTVL.

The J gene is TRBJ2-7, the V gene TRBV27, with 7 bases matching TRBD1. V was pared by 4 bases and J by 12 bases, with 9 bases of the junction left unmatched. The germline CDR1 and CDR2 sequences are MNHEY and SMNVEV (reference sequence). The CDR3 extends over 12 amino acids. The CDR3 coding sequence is TGTGCCAGCAGTTCCCTACAGGGGAATCTGTACTTC. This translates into CASSSLQGNLYF.

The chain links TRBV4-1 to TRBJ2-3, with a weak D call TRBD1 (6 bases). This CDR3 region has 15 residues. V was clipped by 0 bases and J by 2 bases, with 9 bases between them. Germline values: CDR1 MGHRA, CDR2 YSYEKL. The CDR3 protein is CASSQDRGATDTQYF. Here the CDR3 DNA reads TGCGCCAGCAGCCAAGACAGGGGTGCCACAGATACGCAGTATTTT.

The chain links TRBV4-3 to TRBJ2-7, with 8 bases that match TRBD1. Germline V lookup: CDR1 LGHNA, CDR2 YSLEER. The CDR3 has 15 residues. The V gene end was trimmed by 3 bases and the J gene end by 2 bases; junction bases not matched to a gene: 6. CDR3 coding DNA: TGCGCCAGCAGCCAGGACCGGGACAGGACCTACGAGCAGTACTTC. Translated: CASSQDRDRTYEQYF.

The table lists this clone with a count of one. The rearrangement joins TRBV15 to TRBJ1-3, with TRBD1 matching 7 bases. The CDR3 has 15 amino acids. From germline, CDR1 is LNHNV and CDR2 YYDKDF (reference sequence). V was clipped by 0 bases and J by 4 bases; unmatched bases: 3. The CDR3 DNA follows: TGTGCCACCAGCAGAGAGAGGGACAGCGGAAACACCATATATTTT. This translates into CATSRERDSGNTIYF.

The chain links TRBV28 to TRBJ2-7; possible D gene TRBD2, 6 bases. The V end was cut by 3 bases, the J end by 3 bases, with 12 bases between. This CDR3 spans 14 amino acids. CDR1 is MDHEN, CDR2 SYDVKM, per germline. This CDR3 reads CASSFRGGGYEQYF. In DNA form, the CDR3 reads TGTGCCAGCAGTTTCCGGGGAGGCGGCTACGAGCAGTACTTC.

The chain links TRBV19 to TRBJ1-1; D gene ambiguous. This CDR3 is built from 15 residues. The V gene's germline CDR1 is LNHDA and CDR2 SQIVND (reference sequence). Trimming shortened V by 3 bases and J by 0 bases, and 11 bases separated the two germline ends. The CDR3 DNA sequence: TGTGCCAGTAGTATGGGTCATCTGATGAACACTGAAGCTTTCTTT. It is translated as CASSMGHLMNTEAFF.

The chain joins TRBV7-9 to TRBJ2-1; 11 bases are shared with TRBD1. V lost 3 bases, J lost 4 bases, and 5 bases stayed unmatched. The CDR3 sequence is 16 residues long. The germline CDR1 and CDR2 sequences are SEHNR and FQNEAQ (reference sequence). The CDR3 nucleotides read TGTGCCAGCAGCTTCATCGGGACAGGGGGTTACAATGAGCAGTTCTTC. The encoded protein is CASSFIGTGGYNEQFF.

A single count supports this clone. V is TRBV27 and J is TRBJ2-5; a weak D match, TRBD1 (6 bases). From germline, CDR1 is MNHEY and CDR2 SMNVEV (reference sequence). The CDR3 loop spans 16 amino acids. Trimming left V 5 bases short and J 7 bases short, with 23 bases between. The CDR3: CASSGGQSPRDGTQYF. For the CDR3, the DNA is TGTGCCAGCAGTGGAGGACAGAGCCCCCGAGACGGGACCCAGTACTTC.

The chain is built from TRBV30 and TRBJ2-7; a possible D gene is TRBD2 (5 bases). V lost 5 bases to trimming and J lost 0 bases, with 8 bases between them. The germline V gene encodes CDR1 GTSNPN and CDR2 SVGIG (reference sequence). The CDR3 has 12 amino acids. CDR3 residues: CAWDYYSYEQYF. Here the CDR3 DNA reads TGTGCCTGGGACTACTACTCCTACGAGCAGTACTTC.

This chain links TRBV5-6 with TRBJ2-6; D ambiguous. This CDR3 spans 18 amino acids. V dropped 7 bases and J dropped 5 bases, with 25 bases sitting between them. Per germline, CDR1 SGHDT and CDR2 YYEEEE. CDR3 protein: CASCGSNSHKSRANVLTF. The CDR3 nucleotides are TGTGCCAGCTGTGGCAGCAATAGTCACAAAAGTCGGGCCAACGTCCTGACTTTC.

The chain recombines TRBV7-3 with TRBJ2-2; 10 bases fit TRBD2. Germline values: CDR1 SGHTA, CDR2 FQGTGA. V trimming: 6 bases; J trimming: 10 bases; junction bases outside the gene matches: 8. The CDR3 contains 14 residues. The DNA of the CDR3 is TGTGCCAGCAGACTAGCGGGATTGTCTGCGGAGCTGTTTTTT. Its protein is CASRLAGLSAELFF.

The CDR3 nucleotides are TGTGCCAGCAGACTGGACATCGGGGGCTACAATGAGCAGTTCTTC. Its protein product is CASRLDIGGYNEQFF. The V and J genes are TRBV7-8 and TRBJ2-1; weak D call: TRBD2 (6 bases). The CDR3 length is 15 residues. Germline V lookup: CDR1 SGHVS, CDR2 FQNEAQ. V was trimmed by 6 bases and J by 3 bases, leaving 15 bases between them.

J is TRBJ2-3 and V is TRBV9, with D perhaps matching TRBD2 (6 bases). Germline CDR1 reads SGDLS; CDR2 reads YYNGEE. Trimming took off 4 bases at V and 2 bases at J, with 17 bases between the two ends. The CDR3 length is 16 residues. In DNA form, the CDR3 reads TGTGCCAGCAGCCCATCGACTAGGCTGAACACAGATACGCAGTATTTT. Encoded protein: CASSPSTRLNTDTQYF.

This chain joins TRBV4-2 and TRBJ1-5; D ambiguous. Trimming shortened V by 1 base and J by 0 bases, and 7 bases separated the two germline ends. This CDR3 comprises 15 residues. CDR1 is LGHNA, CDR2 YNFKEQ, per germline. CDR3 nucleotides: TGTGCCAGCAGCCAAGGCCAGAATAGCAATCAGCCCCAGCATTTT. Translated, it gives CASSQGQNSNQPQHF.

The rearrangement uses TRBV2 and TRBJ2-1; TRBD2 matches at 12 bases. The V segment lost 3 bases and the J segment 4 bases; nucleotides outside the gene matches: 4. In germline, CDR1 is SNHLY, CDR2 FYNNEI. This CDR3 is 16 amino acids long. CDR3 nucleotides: TGTGCCAGCAGTGAGGGGGGACTAGCGGGTTACAATGAGCAGTTCTTC. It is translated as CASSEGGLAGYNEQFF.

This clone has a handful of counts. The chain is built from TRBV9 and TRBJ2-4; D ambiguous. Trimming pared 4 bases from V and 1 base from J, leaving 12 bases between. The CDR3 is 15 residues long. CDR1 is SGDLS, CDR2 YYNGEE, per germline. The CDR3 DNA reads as TGTGCCAGCAGCCCCTATCTATCCGCCAAAAACATTCAGTACTTC. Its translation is CASSPYLSAKNIQYF.

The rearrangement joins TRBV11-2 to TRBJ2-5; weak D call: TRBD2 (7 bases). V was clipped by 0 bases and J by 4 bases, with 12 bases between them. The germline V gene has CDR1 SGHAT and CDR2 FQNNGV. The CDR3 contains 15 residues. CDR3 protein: CASSLEWGGRETQYF. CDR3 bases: TGTGCCAGCAGCTTAGAATGGGGGGGGCGAGAGACCCAGTACTTC.

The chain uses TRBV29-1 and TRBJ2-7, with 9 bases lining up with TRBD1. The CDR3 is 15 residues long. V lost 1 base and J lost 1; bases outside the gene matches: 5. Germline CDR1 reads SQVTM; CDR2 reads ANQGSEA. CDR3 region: CSVEARTGESYEQYF. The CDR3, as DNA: TGCAGCGTTGAAGCTCGGACAGGGGAGTCCTACGAGCAGTACTTC.

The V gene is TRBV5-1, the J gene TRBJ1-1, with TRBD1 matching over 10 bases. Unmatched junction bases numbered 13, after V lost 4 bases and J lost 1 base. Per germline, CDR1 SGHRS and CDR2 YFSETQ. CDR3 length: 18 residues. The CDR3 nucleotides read TGCGCCAGCAGCCCCTCCGGGACAGGGGCGTTCTCGAACACTGAAGCTTTCTTT. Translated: CASSPSGTGAFSNTEAFF. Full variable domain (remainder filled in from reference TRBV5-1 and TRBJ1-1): KAGVTQTPRYLIKTRGQQVTLSCSPISGHRSVSWYQQTPGQGLQFLFEYFSETQRNKGNFPGRFSGRQFSNSRSEMNVSTLELGDSALYLCASSPSGTGAFSNTEAFFGQGTRLTVV.

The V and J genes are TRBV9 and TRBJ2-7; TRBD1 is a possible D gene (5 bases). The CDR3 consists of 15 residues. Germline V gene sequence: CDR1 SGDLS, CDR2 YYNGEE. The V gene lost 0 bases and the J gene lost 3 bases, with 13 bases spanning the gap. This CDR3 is CASSVGSTGDYEQYF. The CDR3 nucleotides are TGTGCCAGCAGCGTAGGATCTACAGGAGACTACGAGCAGTACTTC. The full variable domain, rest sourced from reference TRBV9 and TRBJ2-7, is DSGVTQTPKHLITATGQRVTLRCSPRSGDLSVYWYQQSLDQGLQFLIQYYNGEERAKGNILERFSAQQFPDLHSELNLSSLELGDSALYFCASSVGSTGDYEQYFGPGTRLTVT.

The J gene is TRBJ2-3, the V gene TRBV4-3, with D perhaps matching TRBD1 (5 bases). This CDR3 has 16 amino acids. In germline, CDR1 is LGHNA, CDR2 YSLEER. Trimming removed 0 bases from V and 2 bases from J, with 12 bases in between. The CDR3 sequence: CASSQEVGPHTDTQYF. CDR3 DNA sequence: TGCGCCAGCAGCCAAGAGGTGGGGCCTCACACAGATACGCAGTATTTT.